One sample yielded the 29 T cell receptor beta chains listed below, sequenced in a study of T cell responses to AZD1222 COVID-19 vaccine. Profiled with immunoSEQ multiplex PCR; TCRdb holds only in-frame clones, not every one. This table holds 95,000 to 120,000 clones, 86% found once. Sample: peripheral blood, taken on day 0 of AZD1222 vaccination. These receptors were taken from an adult in good health.

V and J are TRBV19 and TRBJ1-5; weak D call: TRBD1 (5 bases). Germline CDR1 and CDR2: LNHDA and SQIVND (reference sequence). The length of the CDR3 is 18 residues. Trimming removed 8 bases from V and 5 bases from J, with 28 bases in between. This chain's CDR3 is CASSRGVRIAGGDQPQHF. CDR3 DNA: TGTGCCAGTTCCCGAGGGGTTCGAATCGCGGGGGGTGATCAGCCCCAGCATTTT.

The chain combines TRBV2 with TRBJ1-5, with no clear D. Trimming left V 5 bases short and J 4 bases short, with 15 bases between. This CDR3 is 15 amino acids long. Germline CDR1 and CDR2: SNHLY and FYNNEI. In DNA, the CDR3 is TGTGCCAGCAGTCGTACAGTTCTAGGAAATCAGCCCCAGCATTTT. Its protein product is CASSRTVLGNQPQHF.

This chain connects TRBV18 to TRBJ1-1; D not certain. V lost 4 bases to trimming and J lost 0 bases, with 6 bases between them. Germline CDR1 and CDR2: KGHSH and LQKENI. CDR3 length equals 13 residues. The CDR3 DNA reads TGTGCCAGCTCACTTCCCATGAACACTGAAGCTTTCTTT. Protein sequence: CASSLPMNTEAFF.

The gene calls are TRBV3-1 (or the pseudogene TRBV3-2) and TRBJ1-1; 11 nucleotides align to TRBD1. The germline CDR1 and CDR2 sequences are LGHDT and YNNKEL (reference sequence). With V trimmed by 6 bases and J by 2 bases, 8 bases remained unmatched. The CDR3 runs to 16 residues. CDR3 nucleotides: TGTGCCAGCAGTATCCGGGACAGGGGGACTAACACTGAAGCTTTCTTT. Translation gives CASSIRDRGTNTEAFF.

V gene TRBV18 combines with J gene TRBJ2-2; TRBD1 aligns across 8 bases. Trimming cost V 3 bases and J 6 bases; bases outside gene matches: 9. Germline V gene sequence: CDR1 KGHSH, CDR2 LQKENI. This CDR3 has 16 amino acids. The CDR3 DNA sequence: TGTGCCAGCTCACCTGGACAGGGAAGTGAGGCCGGGGAGCTGTTTTTT. Amino acid sequence: CASSPGQGSEAGELFF.

The chain joins TRBV5-6 to TRBJ1-1; D is uncertain. Trimming pared 1 base from V and 3 bases from J, leaving 10 bases between. Per germline, CDR1 SGHDT and CDR2 YYEEEE. The CDR3 loop spans 14 amino acids. CDR3 region: CASSLNKKDTEAFF. CDR3 nucleotides: TGTGCCAGCAGCTTGAACAAAAAGGACACTGAAGCTTTCTTT.

This clone has a single count. The V call is TRBV2, the J call TRBJ2-3; 11 nucleotides match TRBD2. The junction had 7 bases not matched to a gene; V was cut back by 6 bases and J by 2 bases. CDR3 length equals 16 residues. The germline V gene has CDR1 SNHLY and CDR2 FYNNEI. In DNA form, the CDR3 reads TGTGCCAGCAGGATGACTAGCGGGGACGTCACAGATACGCAGTATTTT. Translating gives CASRMTSGDVTDTQYF.

The V call is TRBV10-3, the J call TRBJ2-1, with TRBD2 matching 12 bases. The CDR3 is 19 residues long. CDR1 is ENHRY, CDR2 SYGVKD, per germline. The ends lost 0 bases at V and 5 bases at J; junction bases unmatched: 11. CDR3: CAISESFMLAGGHNNEQFF. Here the CDR3 DNA reads TGTGCCATCAGTGAGTCCTTCATGCTAGCGGGGGGGCATAACAATGAGCAGTTCTTC.

This clone showed up just once. The rearrangement joins TRBV4-1 to TRBJ2-3; D unresolved. Germline V lookup: CDR1 MGHRA, CDR2 YSYEKL. Deletions cut 4 bases from V and 4 bases from J, with 15 bases between. This CDR3 has 15 amino acids. This CDR3 reads CASSPIGFGSDTQYF. CDR3 nucleotide sequence: TGCGCCAGCAGCCCCATTGGCTTCGGATCAGATACGCAGTATTTT.

The chain has TRBV9 and TRBJ1-6; D not resolved. CDR1 and CDR2 from the germline V gene are SGDLS and YYNGEE. Trimming removed 1 base at V and 10 bases at J, with 18 bases between. The CDR3 runs 16 residues. CDR3 coding DNA: TGTGCCAGCAGCGTATCTCTCGCCGACCCCATATCACCCCTCCACTTT. Translated: CASSVSLADPISPLHF.

This chain joins TRBV6-5 and TRBJ1-1, with D perhaps TRBD1 (5 bases). V gave up 6 bases and J gave up 4 bases, with 15 bases separating them. CDR1 and CDR2 (germline): MNHEY, SVGAGI. The CDR3 has 14 amino acids. In DNA, the CDR3 is TGTGCCAGCAGAAGAGGGCGGGGCGGCACTGAAGCTTTCTTT. It encodes CASRRGRGGTEAFF.

This chain uses TRBV3-1 (or the pseudogene TRBV3-2) with TRBJ2-5; 7 nucleotides match TRBD2. The CDR3 length is 15 residues. Germline lookup yields CDR1 LGHDT and CDR2 YNNKEL (reference sequence). Trimming at V came to 0 bases and at J to 6 bases, leaving 7 bases not matched to a gene. The CDR3 is CASSQDWEGAKTQYF. The CDR3 nucleotides read TGTGCCAGCAGCCAAGATTGGGAGGGCGCCAAGACCCAGTACTTC.

The chain uses TRBV2 and TRBJ1-6; D call uncertain. The CDR3 spans 15 residues. Germline V gene data show CDR1 as SNHLY and CDR2 as FYNNEI. With 0 bases removed from V and 2 bases from J, the gap between germline ends came to 5 bases. CDR3 amino acids: CASSEARTYNSPLHF. As DNA, the CDR3 is TGTGCCAGCAGTGAAGCGCGGACCTATAATTCACCCCTCCACTTT. Together with reference TRBV2 and TRBJ1-6, the CDR3 gives the full variable domain: EPEVTQTPSHQVTQMGQEVILRCVPISNHLYFYWYRQILGQKVEFLVSFYNNEISEKSEIFDDQFSVERPDGSNFTLKIRSTKLEDSAMYFCASSEARTYNSPLHFGNGTRLTVT.

V and J are TRBV19 and TRBJ2-7; 7 positions match TRBD1. Unmatched junction bases numbered 3, after V lost 4 bases and J lost 0 bases. This CDR3 contains 14 residues. Germline V lookup: CDR1 LNHDA, CDR2 SQIVND (reference sequence). The CDR3 sequence: CASSTDRASYEQYF. Here the CDR3 DNA reads TGTGCCAGTAGTACCGACAGGGCCTCCTACGAGCAGTACTTC.

This clone is a singleton in its sample. The J gene is TRBJ2-1, the V gene TRBV6-1; possibly TRBD2 for D (7 bases). The CDR3 sequence is 14 residues long. V lost 1 base and J lost 6, with 10 bases in between. Germline CDR1 is MNHNS and CDR2 is SASEGT. DNA for the CDR3: TGTGCCAGCAGTGAAGAGGGAGGGGGCAATGAGCAGTTCTTC. Its protein product is CASSEEGGGNEQFF.

V and J are TRBV9 and TRBJ2-1; 9 nucleotides align to TRBD1. The CDR3 loop spans 16 amino acids. Per germline, CDR1 SGDLS and CDR2 YYNGEE. V lost 2 bases and J lost 8; bases outside the gene matches: 11. The CDR3 DNA reads TGTGCCAGCAGCGTGTCGGCCGGGACAGGGTTCGATGAGCAGTTCTTC. Protein product: CASSVSAGTGFDEQFF.

This chain uses TRBV7-7 with TRBJ2-2, with D hard to call. V was cut by 1 base and J by 5 bases, with 11 bases left in between. Germline V lookup: CDR1 SSHAT, CDR2 FNYEAQ (reference sequence). This CDR3 spans 15 amino acids. DNA of the CDR3: TGTGCCAGCAGCTTAGATGGGCGAGGAACCGGGGAGCTGTTTTTT. It specifies CASSLDGRGTGELFF.

As for this clone: A junction boundary mismatches the germline segment, possibly from a read error. V and J are TRBV18 and TRBJ1-4; D unresolved. CDR1 is KGHSH and CDR2 is LQKENI in the germline V gene. The CDR3 loop spans 16 amino acids. The CDR3 coding sequence is TGTGCCAGCGCACCTACCCGGCTCGGTGGAGGAGAAAAACTGTTTTTT. This gives the protein CASAPTRLGGGEKLFF.

The rearrangement links TRBV5-5 to TRBJ2-7, with unresolved D. V dropped 1 base and J dropped 1 base, with 3 bases sitting between them. Germline V CDR1 and CDR2: SGHKS, YYEKEE (reference sequence). CDR3 length: 12 amino acids. CDR3 DNA: TGTGCCAGCAGCTTGTTTTCCTACGAGCAGTACTTC. Protein: CASSLFSYEQYF.

CDR3 amino acids: CASKGVGYSGNTIYF. In nucleotides, the CDR3 is TGTGCCAGCAAGGGAGTGGGGTACTCTGGAAACACCATATATTTT. This sequence joins TRBV3-1 (or the pseudogene TRBV3-2) and TRBJ1-3; D gene ambiguous. Trimming left V 7 bases short and J 0 bases short, with 13 bases between. From germline, CDR1 is LGHDT and CDR2 YNNKEL (reference sequence). The length of the CDR3 is 15 residues.

The chain has TRBV7-6 and TRBJ2-1; the match to TRBD2 covers 11 bases. Germline values: CDR1 SGHVS, CDR2 FNYEAQ. This CDR3 spans 18 amino acids. Trimming at V came to 1 base and at J to 1 base, leaving 6 bases not matched to a gene. The CDR3, as DNA: TGTGCCAGCAGCTTAGAGGCTAGCGGGGGGTTATCCTACAATGAGCAGTTCTTC. Its translation is CASSLEASGGLSYNEQFF.

The rearrangement joins TRBV7-8 to TRBJ2-2; TRBD2 agrees at 11 bases. Germline CDR1 and CDR2: SGHVS and FQNEAQ. V shed 5 bases, J shed 12 bases, and the junction held 11 bases outside the gene matches. The CDR3 extends over 15 amino acids. The CDR3 sequence: CASSQRASGGRKLFF. The CDR3 bases are TGTGCCAGCAGCCAGCGGGCTAGCGGGGGGAGGAAGCTGTTTTTT. The full variable domain, completed using reference TRBV7-8 and TRBJ2-2, is GAGVSQSPRYKVAKRGQDVALRCDPISGHVSLFWYQQALGQGPEFLTYFQNEAQLDKSGLPSDRFFAERPEGSVSTLKIQRTQQEDSAVYLCASSQRASGGRKLFFGEGSRLTVL.

This clone came up once. The chain recombines TRBV6-5 with TRBJ1-2; D is undetermined. Germline values: CDR1 MNHEY, CDR2 SVGAGI. There are 13 residues in the CDR3. The V gene lost 2 bases and the J gene lost 9 bases, with 13 bases spanning the gap. The CDR3: CASSYGPTSSYTF. In nucleotides, the CDR3 is TGTGCCAGCAGTTACGGGCCGACTTCTAGCTACACCTTC.

V gene TRBV11-2 combines with J gene TRBJ1-2; 9 positions match TRBD1. CDR1 and CDR2 (germline): SGHAT, FQNNGV. Losses at the gene ends were 4 bases for V and 6 bases for J; bases not matched to a gene: 9. The CDR3 has 15 amino acids. DNA of the CDR3: TGTGCCAGCAGCTCTCTAGACAGGGGGGTGGATGGCTACACCTTC. Residues: CASSSLDRGVDGYTF.

The V gene is TRBV6-5, the J gene TRBJ1-1; D uncertain. With 1 base removed from V and 8 bases from J, the gap between germline ends came to 17 bases. The CDR3 sequence is 15 residues long. Germline-derived CDR1 and CDR2 are MNHEY and SVGAGI. CDR3 in amino acids: CASSYLDRNPEEAFF. Written as DNA, the CDR3 is TGTGCCAGCAGTTACTTGGATAGAAACCCTGAAGAAGCTTTCTTT.

This chain links TRBV10-3 with TRBJ1-5, with D possibly being TRBD1 (5 bases). V was trimmed by 4 bases and J by 4 bases, leaving 8 bases between them. There are 13 residues in the CDR3. Germline V gene lookup returns CDR1 ENHRY and CDR2 SYGVKD. In DNA, the CDR3 is TGTGCCATCAGTGGGGACGGAAATCAGCCCCAGCATTTT. This gives the protein CAISGDGNQPQHF.

This chain links TRBV5-4 with TRBJ2-7; 7 bases match TRBD1. The CDR3 runs 14 residues. Unmatched junction bases numbered 6, after V lost 4 bases and J lost 2 bases. Germline CDR1 and CDR2: SGHNT and YYREEE (reference sequence). CDR3 loop: CASSPRTGTYEQYF. DNA of the CDR3: TGTGCCAGCAGCCCCCGGACAGGAACCTACGAGCAGTACTTC.

The chain joins TRBV5-4 to TRBJ1-1; 11 nucleotides line up with TRBD1. From germline, CDR1 is SGHNT and CDR2 YYREEE (reference sequence). This CDR3 spans 16 amino acids. J was trimmed by 3 bases and V by 4 bases; bases with no gene match: 8. The CDR3 bases are TGTGCCAGCAGCCCCGGACAGGGGGCGAGGGACACTGAAGCTTTCTTT. Its protein is CASSPGQGARDTEAFF.

This clone has just a few counts. This chain uses TRBV6-5 with TRBJ1-1; TRBD1 might be the D (5 bases). Germline V lookup: CDR1 MNHEY, CDR2 SVGAGI. The CDR3 covers 14 residues. Trimming removed 6 bases at V and 6 bases at J, with 17 bases between. CDR3 in DNA: TGTGCCAGCAGGCCTGGGGGTGGGGCTGCTGAAGCTTTCTTT. Protein sequence: CASRPGGGAAEAFF.